These 5 T cell receptor beta chains originate from one sample sequenced in a study of blood T cell repertoires in COVID-19 (dated by TCRdb to the early 2020s). To prepare the library, the immunoSEQ multiplex PCR assay was applied. In TCRdb, the immuneACCESS table is reduced to in-frame sequences with V and J assigned. These tables do not hold every clone; where another copy was compared, an unresolved V gene accounts for under half, and the others remain unexplained. The sample has approximately 170,000 clones on record, 86% of them singletons. The ten most abundant clones make up about 9.6% of the sample. The sample comprised peripheral blood. These receptors were obtained from a man aged 50 to 60 with active or convalescent COVID-19.

The gene calls are TRBV29-1 and TRBJ2-3; 10 nucleotides agree with TRBD1. V dropped 4 bases and J dropped 0; count of bases not matched to a gene: 4. The germline V gene has CDR1 SQVTM and CDR2 ANQGSEA. The CDR3 loop spans 15 amino acids. The CDR3 bases are TGCAGCGTTGGGGGACAGGGGACTAGCACAGATACGCAGTATTTT. Its translation is CSVGGQGTSTDTQYF.

The chain links TRBV5-6 to TRBJ1-2; TRBD1 matches at 8 bases. Germline V gene data show CDR1 as SGHDT and CDR2 as YYEEEE. J was trimmed by 2 bases and V by 3 bases; bases with no gene match: 3. This CDR3 contains 14 residues. CDR3 amino acids: CASSWNRGNYGYTF. CDR3 nucleotide sequence: TGTGCCAGCAGCTGGAACAGGGGGAACTATGGCTACACCTTC. The full variable domain, in which reference TRBV5-6 and TRBJ1-2 provide the parts outside the CDR3, is DAGVTQSPTHLIKTRGQQVTLRCSPKSGHDTVSWYQQALGQGPQFIFQYYEEEERQRGNFPDRFSGHQFPNYSSELNVNALLLGDSALYLCASSWNRGNYGYTFGSGTRLTVV.

The rearrangement uses TRBV28 and TRBJ1-2, with 7 bases aligning to TRBD1. V was pared by 5 bases and J by 8 bases, with 5 bases of the junction left unmatched. Germline assignment: CDR1 MDHEN and CDR2 SYDVKM. The CDR3 consists of 12 residues. This CDR3 is CASSVRGVGYTF. CDR3 bases: TGTGCCAGCAGTGTCAGGGGGGTCGGCTACACCTTC.

Here the CDR3 DNA reads TGTGCCAGCAGCCCCGGGGCAGGGGGGAGAGGTGAAGCTTTCTTT. This encodes CASSPGAGGRGEAFF. This chain joins TRBV3-1 (or the pseudogene TRBV3-2) and TRBJ1-1; 7 positions match TRBD1. V was pared by 4 bases and J by 7 bases, with 12 bases of the junction left unmatched. The CDR3 loop spans 15 amino acids. The germline CDR1 and CDR2 sequences are LGHDT and YNNKEL (reference sequence).

The chain is built from TRBV18 and TRBJ1-1; D unclear. This CDR3 spans 14 amino acids. The germline gives CDR1 KGHSH, CDR2 LQKENI. With 0 bases removed from V and 11 bases from J, the gap between germline ends came to 16 bases. Here the CDR3 reads CASSPPTGEGLAFF. CDR3 coding DNA: TGTGCCAGCTCACCACCGACCGGGGAGGGCTTGGCTTTCTTT.